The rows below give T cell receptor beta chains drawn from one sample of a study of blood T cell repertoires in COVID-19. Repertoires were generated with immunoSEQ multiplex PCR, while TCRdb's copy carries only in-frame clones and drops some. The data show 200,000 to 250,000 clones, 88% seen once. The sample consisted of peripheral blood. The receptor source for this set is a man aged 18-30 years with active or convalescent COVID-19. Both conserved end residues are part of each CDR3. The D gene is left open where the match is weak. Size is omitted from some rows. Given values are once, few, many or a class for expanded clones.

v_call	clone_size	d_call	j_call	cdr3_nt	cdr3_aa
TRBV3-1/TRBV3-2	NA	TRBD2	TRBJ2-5	TGTGCCAGCAGCCATCGGGGGACTAGCGGCCTCGAGACCCAGTACTTC	CASSHRGTSGLETQYF
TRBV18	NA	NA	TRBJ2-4	TGTGCCAGCCAAACCAAGAGGGCTGGATCGGGTGACATTCAGTACTTC	CASQTKRAGSGDIQYF
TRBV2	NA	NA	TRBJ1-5	TGTGCCAGCAGGGGGGGGAATAGCAATCAGCCCCAGCATTTT	CASRGGNSNQPQHF
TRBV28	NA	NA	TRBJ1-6	TGTGCCAGCCGACACGTATCGCCCCTCCACTTT	CASRHVSPLHF
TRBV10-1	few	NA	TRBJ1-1	TGCGCCAGCAGCGCTCTGCGAGGCACTGAAGCTTTCTTT	CASSALRGTEAFF
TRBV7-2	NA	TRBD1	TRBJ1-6	TGTGCCAGCAGCTTAGTCCCCCCGGGACAGGGGAATTCACCCCTCCACTTT	CASSLVPPGQGNSPLHF
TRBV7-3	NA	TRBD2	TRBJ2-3	TGTGCCAGCAGCTTAACGTCGGGCGGGAGGGCCAGGACAGATACGCAGTATTTT	CASSLTSGGRARTDTQYF
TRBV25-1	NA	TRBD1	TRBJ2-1	TGTGCCAGCAGTTCCCACAGGGGGCCGAAGAATGAGCAGTTCTTC	CASSSHRGPKNEQFF
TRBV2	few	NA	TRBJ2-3	TGTGCCAGCAGTGCGAGGGACATGCGATTCACAGATACGCAGTATTTT	CASSARDMRFTDTQYF
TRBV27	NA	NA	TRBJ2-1	TGTGCCAGCAGGACTAATCTAGGCGGGTCCTACAATGAGCAGTTCTTC	CASRTNLGGSYNEQFF
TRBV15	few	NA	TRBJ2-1	TGTGCCACCAGCAGAGATAGAATAGCGGATGAGCAGTTCTTC	CATSRDRIADEQFF
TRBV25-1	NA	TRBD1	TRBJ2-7	TGTGCCAGCAGTGTAGGGGGCCCCTCCTACGAGCAGTACTTC	CASSVGGPSYEQYF
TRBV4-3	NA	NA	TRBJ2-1	TGCGCCAGCAGCCAAAACCAGGGGGGTTGGGGCAATGAGCAGTTCTTC	CASSQNQGGWGNEQFF
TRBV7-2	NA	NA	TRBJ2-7	TGTGCCAGCAGCTTATTGGGGGGGCGGGTGTCCTACGAGCAGTACTTC	CASSLLGGRVSYEQYF
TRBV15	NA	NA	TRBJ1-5	TGTGCCACCAGCAAAGGACATAATCAGCCCCAGCATTTT	CATSKGHNQPQHF
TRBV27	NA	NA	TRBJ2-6	TGTGCCAGCAGCCCCCAGAACACCCGCTTAGGGGCCAACGTCCTGACTTTC	CASSPQNTRLGANVLTF
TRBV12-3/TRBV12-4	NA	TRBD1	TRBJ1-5	TGTGCCAGCTCAGACCGACAGGGGATGCCCCAGCATTTT	CASSDRQGMPQHF
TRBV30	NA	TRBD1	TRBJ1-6	TGTGCCTGGAGTGCCCTAGCAGGGGGATACTCACCCCTCCACTTT	CAWSALAGGYSPLHF
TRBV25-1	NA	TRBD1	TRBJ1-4	TGTGCCAGCAGCCGCGGACAGGGCTTGGCGGAAAAACTGTTTTTT	CASSRGQGLAEKLFF
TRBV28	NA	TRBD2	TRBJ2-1	TGTGCCAGCAGTTTATATGGCGGGAGCTTCGATGAGCAGTTCTTC	CASSLYGGSFDEQFF
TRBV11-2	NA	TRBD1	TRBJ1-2	TGTGCCAGCAGCTTAGAGTCTCGGACAGGGAAAGCTAACTATGGCTACACCTTC	CASSLESRTGKANYGYTF
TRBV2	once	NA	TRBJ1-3	TGTGCCAGCAGTGAAGTCAGGGCATCTGGAAACACCATATATTTT	CASSEVRASGNTIYF